This TCR beta chain emerged from a study of response to subunit inactivated influenza vaccine. TCRdb passed the RT-PCR reads through MiXCR, listing each CDR3 protein once. The sample carries over 650,000 distinct CDR3 sequences, roughly 20% recorded once. The CDR3 totals 15 residues. V lost 6 bases, J lost 2 bases, and 9 bases stayed unmatched. From germline, CDR1 is WNHNN and CDR2 SYGVQD (reference sequence). The material sequenced was PBMCs from blood, taken more than 4 days after vaccination. The clonotype comes from a man aged 50 or older who received an inactivated influenza vaccine. The chain joins TRBV10-1 to TRBJ1-1, with 7 bases lining up with TRBD1. The CDR3: CASSRSGTANTEAFF. DNA for the CDR3: TGCGCCAGCAGCCGGAGCGGGACAGCTAACACTGAAGCTTTCTTT.